This T cell receptor beta chain was identified during a study of shared clonotypes between healthy human individuals. The authors distributed each subset's genomic DNA evenly over several immunoSEQ plates. Per the original data handling: Filtering of immunoSEQ junctional sequences could not match full-length read filtering. Repertoires were generated with immunoSEQ multiplex PCR, while TCRdb's copy carries only in-frame clones and drops some. D and trimming come from the DNA, and the V and J calls and clone size come from that table. The table shows around 720,000 clones, with roughly 72% occurring only once. The CDR3 sequence is 15 residues long. V dropped 6 bases and J dropped 0; count of bases not matched to a gene: 5. CDR1 and CDR2 from the germline V gene are LNHDA and SQIVND (reference sequence).

Sequencing was done on a sample of memory CD4+ T cells sorted from blood. Subset meaning: CD45RA-negative fraction. This clonotype originated in a woman in her twenties or thirties in good health. V gene TRBV19 combines with J gene TRBJ1-3; the match to TRBD1 covers 7 bases. CDR3 loop: CASRQGTASGNTIYF. CDR3 in DNA: TGTGCCAGTAGACAGGGGACAGCCTCTGGAAACACCATATATTTT.